This T cell receptor (beta chain) was recovered during a study of blood T cell repertoires in COVID-19. Study-wide background: PBMCs, B-cell-depleted T cells, or T cells provided the cDNA or gDNA that made up the material.

Germline lookup yields CDR1 MNHEY and CDR2 SMNVEV (reference sequence). V was trimmed by 2 bases and J by 2 bases, leaving 16 bases between them. CDR3 length: 16 residues. Study processing details: For nucleated cells, counts were estimated from reference gene primer amplification. TCRdb keeps only in-frame clones here, not all; method: immunoSEQ multiplex PCR. The D gene and trimming were derived from the DNA, and the V and J assignments and clone size from that table. The sample carries about 310,000 clones, just under 90% recorded once. Cohort 3 recovery required two negative PCRs, clearance, or symptom resolution. In its sample, this clone was seen once.

The source material was PBMCs or T cells enriched from blood (not recorded which). V usage is TRBV27 and J usage is TRBJ2-7; a weak D match, TRBD1 (6 bases). The clonotype originates from a woman in her 30s who had recovered from COVID-19. The CDR3 protein is CASSLGTPPPTYEQYF. The CDR3, as DNA: TGTGCCAGCAGTTTAGGGACACCACCGCCTACCTACGAGCAGTACTTC.